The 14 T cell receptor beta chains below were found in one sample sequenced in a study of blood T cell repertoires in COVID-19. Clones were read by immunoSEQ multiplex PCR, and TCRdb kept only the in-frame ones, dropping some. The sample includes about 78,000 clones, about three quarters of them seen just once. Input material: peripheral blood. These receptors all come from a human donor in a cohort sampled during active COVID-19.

The CDR3 DNA reads TGCGCCAGCAGCTTGGAGACTAGCGGCTCTGGGGCCAACGTCCTGACTTTC. Amino acid sequence: CASSLETSGSGANVLTF. The chain combines TRBV5-1 with TRBJ2-6; 9 nucleotides match TRBD2. Germline V gene data show CDR1 as SGHRS and CDR2 as YFSETQ. This CDR3 has 17 amino acids. The V and J ends lost 0 bases and 0 bases, in that order; junction bases with no gene match: 1.

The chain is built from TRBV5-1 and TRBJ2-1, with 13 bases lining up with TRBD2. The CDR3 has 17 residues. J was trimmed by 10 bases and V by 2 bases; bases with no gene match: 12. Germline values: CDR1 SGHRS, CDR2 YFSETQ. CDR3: CASSLGFGPTSGGEQFF. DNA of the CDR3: TGCGCCAGCAGCTTAGGTTTCGGCCCGACTAGCGGGGGGGAGCAGTTCTTC.

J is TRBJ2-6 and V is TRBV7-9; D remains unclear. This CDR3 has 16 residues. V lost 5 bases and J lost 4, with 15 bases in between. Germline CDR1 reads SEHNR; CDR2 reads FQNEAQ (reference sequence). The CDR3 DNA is TGTGCCAGCAGCCCGCCACGCGTAGAAGGGGCCAACGTCCTGACTTTC. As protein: CASSPPRVEGANVLTF.

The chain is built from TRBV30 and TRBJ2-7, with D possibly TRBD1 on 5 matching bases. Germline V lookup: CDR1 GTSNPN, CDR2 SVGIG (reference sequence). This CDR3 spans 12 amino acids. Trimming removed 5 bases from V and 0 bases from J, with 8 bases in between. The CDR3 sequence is CAWYRTSYEQYF. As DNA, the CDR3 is TGTGCCTGGTACAGGACCTCCTACGAGCAGTACTTC.

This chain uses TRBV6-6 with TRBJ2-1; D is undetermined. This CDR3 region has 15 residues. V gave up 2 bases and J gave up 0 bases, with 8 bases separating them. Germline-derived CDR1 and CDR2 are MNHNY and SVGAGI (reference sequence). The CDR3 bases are TGTGCCAGCAGTTACGGGTACAGCTCCTACAATGAGCAGTTCTTC. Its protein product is CASSYGYSSYNEQFF.

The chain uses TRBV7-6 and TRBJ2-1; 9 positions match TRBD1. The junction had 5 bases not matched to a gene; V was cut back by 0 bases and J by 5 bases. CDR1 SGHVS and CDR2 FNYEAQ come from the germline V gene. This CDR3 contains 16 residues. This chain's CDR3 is CASSLAGQGIHNEQFF. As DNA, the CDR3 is TGTGCCAGCAGCTTAGCGGGACAGGGTATCCACAATGAGCAGTTCTTC.

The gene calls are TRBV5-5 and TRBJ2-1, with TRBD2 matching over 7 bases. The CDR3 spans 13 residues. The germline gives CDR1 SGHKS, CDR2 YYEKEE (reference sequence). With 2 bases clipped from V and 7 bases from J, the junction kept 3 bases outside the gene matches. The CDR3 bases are TGTGCCAGCAGCTTTGACGGGGGGAATGAGCAGTTCTTC. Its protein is CASSFDGGNEQFF.

DNA of the CDR3: TGTGCCAGCAGCCAGACCTCTAGCGGGGGGGCCTGGACCGGGGAGCTGTTTTTT. Protein sequence: CASSQTSSGGAWTGELFF. J is TRBJ2-2 and V is TRBV3-1 (or the pseudogene TRBV3-2); 12 bases are shared with TRBD2. This CDR3 has 18 residues. Germline V gene lookup returns CDR1 LGHDT and CDR2 YNNKEL (reference sequence). V lost 3 bases and J lost 5; bases outside the gene matches: 10.

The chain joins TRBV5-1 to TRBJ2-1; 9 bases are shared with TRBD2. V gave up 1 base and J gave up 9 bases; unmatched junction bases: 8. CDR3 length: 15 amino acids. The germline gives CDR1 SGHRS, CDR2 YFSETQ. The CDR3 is CASSLNSASGVEQFF. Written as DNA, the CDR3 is TGCGCCAGCAGCTTGAATAGTGCTAGCGGGGTTGAGCAGTTCTTC.

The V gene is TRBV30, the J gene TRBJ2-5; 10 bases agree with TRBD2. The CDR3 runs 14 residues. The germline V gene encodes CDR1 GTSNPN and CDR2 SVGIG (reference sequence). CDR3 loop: CAGGSGGPKETQYF. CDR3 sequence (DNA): TGTGCTGGGGGTAGCGGGGGGCCTAAAGAGACCCAGTACTTC.

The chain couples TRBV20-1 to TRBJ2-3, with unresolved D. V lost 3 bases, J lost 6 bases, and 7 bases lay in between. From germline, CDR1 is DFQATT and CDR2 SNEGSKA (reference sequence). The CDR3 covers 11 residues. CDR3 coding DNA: TGCAGTGCTAGCCTCGGGGATACGCAGTATTTT. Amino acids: CSASLGDTQYF.

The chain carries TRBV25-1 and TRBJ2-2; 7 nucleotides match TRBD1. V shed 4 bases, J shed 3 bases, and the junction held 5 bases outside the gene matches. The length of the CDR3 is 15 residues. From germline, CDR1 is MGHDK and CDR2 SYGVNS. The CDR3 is CASSGQGTYTGELFF. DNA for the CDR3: TGTGCCAGCAGTGGACAGGGTACCTACACCGGGGAGCTGTTTTTT.

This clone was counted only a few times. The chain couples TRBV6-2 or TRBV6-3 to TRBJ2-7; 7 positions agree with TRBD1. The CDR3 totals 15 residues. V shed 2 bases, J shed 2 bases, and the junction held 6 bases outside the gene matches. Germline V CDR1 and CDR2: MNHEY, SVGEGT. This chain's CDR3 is CASSYRGLDPYEQYF. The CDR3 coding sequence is TGTGCCAGCAGTTACAGGGGGCTCGATCCCTACGAGCAGTACTTC.

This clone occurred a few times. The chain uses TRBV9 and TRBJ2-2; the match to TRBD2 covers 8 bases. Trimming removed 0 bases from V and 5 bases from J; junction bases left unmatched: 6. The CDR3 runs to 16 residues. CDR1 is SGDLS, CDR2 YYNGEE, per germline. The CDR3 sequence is CASSVGLAGSTGELFF. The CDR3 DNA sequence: TGTGCCAGCAGCGTAGGGTTAGCGGGGTCGACCGGGGAGCTGTTTTTT.